The text below deals with one TCR beta chain. Its antigen is not identified. J was trimmed by 3 bases and V by 5 bases; bases with no gene match: 6. This CDR3 is 15 amino acids long. From germline, CDR1 is MGHRA and CDR2 YSYEKL. Each CDR3 protein is one row after TCRdb ran MiXCR on the reads. This table has roughly 920,000 distinct CDR3 sequences, about a third appearing once. This sample is drawn from a study of T cell repertoires in cytomegalovirus infection. The wider study: In the study, CMV epitopes included recently identified HLA-C-restricted and well-studied HLA-B-restricted ones. Evidence of both CMV infection and a matching HLA type came from public TCR beta signatures.

Study-wide results and caveats: Cumulative frequency (of public TCR beta family members) identified carriers of CMV plus the relevant HLA. HLA-C-restricted CMV-specific TCR beta clonotypes prevailed in the ex vivo response.

The receptor comes from a human donor in good health (CMV status not recorded). Some clones in this sample may be carry-over from other donors' samples. The chain uses TRBV4-1 and TRBJ2-5, with TRBD1 identical over 10 bases. The sequenced sample was cultured CD8+ T cells from PBMCs, obtained from culture after CMV antigen stimulation. The DNA of the CDR3 is TGCGCCAGCAGCTACGTAGGGACAGGGGAAGAGACCCAGTACTTC. Encoded protein: CASSYVGTGEETQYF.